The 30 T cell receptor beta chains below all came from one sample that was sequenced in a study of T cells in Graves' hyperthyroidism and ophthalmopathy (dated by TCRdb to the late 2010s). Library construction relied on multiplex PCR. These reads were obtained on an Illumina HiSeq 2000. TCR beta CDR3 regions were amplified from RNA transcripts. The first round of RT-PCR for the TCR CDR3 was performed with the HTBI primer set and the Qiagen OneStep RT-PCR kit. The public reads were reprocessed in TCRdb via fastp at Q25 and MiXCR, keeping in-frame beta chains. When rows share a CDR3 protein, they turn into one entry using the most common DNA and genes. The table for this sample lists 470,000 or so distinct CDR3 sequences; 20% of them were counted only once. About 25% of the sample goes to the ten largest clones. Sequences were obtained from blood. The receptors here all came from a man between 18 and 35 years old with Graves' hyperthyroidism.

At least ten counts were recorded for this clonotype. CDR3 amino acids: CASKGVAFSNQPQHF. The CDR3 bases are TGTGCCAGCAAGGGAGTGGCTTTTAGCAATCAGCCCCAGCATTTT. This rearrangement joins TRBV6-1 to TRBJ1-5, with D uncertain. Trimming pared 7 bases from V and 0 bases from J, leaving 13 bases between. This CDR3 region has 15 residues. Germline V gene sequence: CDR1 MNHNS, CDR2 SASEGT.

The J gene is TRBJ1-2, the V gene TRBV7-8; TRBD1 aligns across 8 bases. The CDR3 extends over 14 amino acids. The germline CDR1 and CDR2 sequences are SGHVS and FQNEAQ. Trimming at V came to 2 bases and at J to 8 bases, leaving 7 bases not matched to a gene. The chain's CDR3 is CASSLFGQGEGYTF. CDR3 DNA: TGTGCCAGCAGCTTATTCGGACAGGGTGAAGGCTACACCTTC. The variable domain in full, completed from reference TRBV7-8 and TRBJ1-2, reads GAGVSQSPRYKVAKRGQDVALRCDPISGHVSLFWYQQALGQGPEFLTYFQNEAQLDKSGLPSDRFFAERPEGSVSTLKIQRTQQEDSAVYLCASSLFGQGEGYTFGSGTRLTVV.

This clonotype was recorded at least ten times. This chain links TRBV19 with TRBJ1-5; 12 bases line up with TRBD1. The CDR3 spans 15 residues. With 6 bases clipped from V and 5 bases from J, the junction kept 5 bases outside the gene matches. The germline V gene encodes CDR1 LNHDA and CDR2 SQIVND (reference sequence). In nucleotides, the CDR3 is TGTGCCAGTAGCCGGGACAGGGGGCTTTATCAGCCCCAGCATTTT. The encoded protein is CASSRDRGLYQPQHF.

This clonotype showed up just once. This rearrangement joins TRBV5-1 to TRBJ1-1; TRBD1 might be the D (6 bases). V lost 4 bases, J lost 1 base, and 11 bases lay in between. Per the germline V gene, CDR1 is SGHRS and CDR2 is YFSETQ. The CDR3 length is 14 residues. DNA of the CDR3: TGCGCCAGCAGCCATATGACAGGGAACACTGAAGCTTTCTTT. Amino acid sequence: CASSHMTGNTEAFF.

This clonotype was seen many times. The rearrangement links TRBV5-5 to TRBJ2-5, with D perhaps matching TRBD1 (6 bases). The V end was cut by 3 bases, the J end by 5 bases, with 17 bases between. The V gene's germline CDR1 is SGHKS and CDR2 YYEKEE (reference sequence). The CDR3 totals 15 residues. CDR3 in DNA: TGTGCCAGCAGCTCCATCCAGGGGCCGGTGGAGACCCAGTACTTC. Residues: CASSSIQGPVETQYF. Combining the CDR3 with reference TRBV5-5 and TRBJ2-5 gives the whole variable domain DAGVTQSPTHLIKTRGQQVTLRCSPISGHKSVSWYQQVLGQGPQFIFQYYEKEERGRGNFPDRFSARQFPNYSSELNVNALLLGDSALYLCASSSIQGPVETQYFGPGTRLLVL.

This chain connects TRBV27 to TRBJ2-2, with 13 bases aligning to TRBD2. Trimming took 7 bases from V and 3 from J; bases not matched to a gene: 11. CDR1 and CDR2 from the germline V gene are MNHEY and SMNVEV (reference sequence). CDR3 length equals 18 residues. The CDR3 protein is CASNTLRTSGSYTGELFF. The CDR3 DNA reads as TGTGCCAGCAACACCCTCCGGACTAGCGGGAGTTACACCGGGGAGCTGTTTTTT.

In this sample, this clonotype turned up once. This may arise from a read error, as a much more abundant clone is one base away. The chain couples TRBV11-2 to TRBJ1-6; no clear D. The CDR3 has 13 amino acids. CDR1 and CDR2 (germline): SGHAT, FQNNGV. CDR3 in DNA: TGTGCCAGCACCTACCTGAGTAATTCACCCCTCCGCTTT. This codes for CASTYLSNSPLRF.

This clonotype was picked up many times. The rearrangement links TRBV10-3 to TRBJ1-2; perhaps TRBD1 as D (6 bases). The CDR3 totals 16 residues. Trimming stripped 0 bases from V and 0 bases from J, with 11 bases between. Germline-derived CDR1 and CDR2 are ENHRY and SYGVKD. The CDR3 spells CAISESTGQANYGYTF. CDR3 coding DNA: TGTGCCATCAGTGAGTCGACAGGACAAGCTAACTATGGCTACACCTTC.

The genes are TRBV12-3 or TRBV12-4 and TRBJ2-7; 9 nucleotides align to TRBD1. The trim removed 6 bases at V and 1 base at J, leaving 7 bases unmatched. This CDR3 has 15 residues. The CDR3 spells CASRLGGQGSYEQYF. The CDR3, as DNA: TGTGCCAGCAGACTAGGGGGACAGGGTTCCTACGAGCAGTACTTC.

This clonotype was seen many times. CDR3 in amino acids: CASTPTDYQETQYF. The CDR3 nucleotides are TGTGCCAGCACCCCCACCGACTACCAAGAGACCCAGTACTTC. J is TRBJ2-5 and V is TRBV9, with D hard to call. Germline lookup yields CDR1 SGDLS and CDR2 YYNGEE. Trimming took off 6 bases at V and 0 bases at J, with 12 bases between the two ends. This CDR3 has 14 amino acids.

In DNA, the CDR3 is TGTGCCAGCAGGGCTAAGGAAAACAGGGCGATCCAAGAGACCCAGTACTTC. Protein sequence: CASRAKENRAIQETQYF. This chain links TRBV6-1 with TRBJ2-5, with D tentatively TRBD1 (6 bases). Germline lookup yields CDR1 MNHNS and CDR2 SASEGT. The germline V and J ends were trimmed by 6 bases and 1 base, with 21 bases remaining between them. This CDR3 is 17 amino acids long.

This clonotype has a count of ten or more. The rearrangement uses TRBV18 and TRBJ1-1; D gene unclear. Germline loops: CDR1 KGHSH, CDR2 LQKENI. The CDR3 extends over 13 amino acids. V was shortened by 8 bases and J by 1 base, with 11 bases between the two germline ends. The CDR3 sequence: CASSPSPNTEAFF. In nucleotides, the CDR3 is TGTGCCAGCAGCCCGAGCCCGAACACTGAAGCTTTCTTT.

As to this clonotype: It may be a read error: a sequence one base away is much more abundant. V and J are TRBV6-1 and TRBJ1-1; 12 nucleotides line up with TRBD1. There are 14 residues in the CDR3. CDR1 and CDR2 (germline): MNHNS, SASEGT. CDR3 residues: CAGRLGTGGSEAFF. Here the CDR3 DNA reads TGTGCCGGCAGGCTCGGGACAGGGGGCTCTGAAGCTTTCTTT.

This clonotype was picked up many times. V gene TRBV12-3 or TRBV12-4 combines with J gene TRBJ1-2, with 7 bases aligning to TRBD1. The CDR3 is 16 amino acids. Trimming cost V 2 bases and J 8 bases; bases outside gene matches: 14. CDR3 DNA: TGTGCCAGCAGTTTATTTCCGGGACAGACAGATGGAGGCTACACCTTC. This sequence encodes CASSLFPGQTDGGYTF.

This clonotype was detected many times. V usage is TRBV13 and J usage is TRBJ1-1; D remains ambiguous. Germline V lookup: CDR1 PRHDT, CDR2 FYEKMQ (reference sequence). V gave up 0 bases and J gave up 0 bases, with 8 bases separating them. The CDR3 has 15 amino acids. CDR3 amino acids: CASSLGSRVNTEAFF. The CDR3 coding sequence is TGTGCCAGCAGCTTAGGATCTAGGGTGAACACTGAAGCTTTCTTT.

This clonotype was detected many times. This chain uses TRBV28 with TRBJ1-2; D call uncertain. V lost 6 bases and J 2 bases, leaving 10 bases between the germline ends. The CDR3 is 13 residues long. Germline CDR1 is MDHEN and CDR2 is SYDVKM. The CDR3 coding sequence is TGTGCCAGCAGGCGGACGGAGAACTATGGCTACACCTTC. Protein sequence: CASRRTENYGYTF.

There are many counts of this clonotype. The J gene is TRBJ2-7, the V gene TRBV12-3 or TRBV12-4; TRBD1 aligns across 10 bases. CDR3 length equals 15 residues. Unmatched junction bases numbered 7, after V lost 3 bases and J lost 5 bases. The CDR3 protein is CASSFGGDRGHEQYF. CDR3 sequence (DNA): TGTGCCAGCAGTTTCGGGGGGGACAGGGGCCACGAGCAGTACTTC.

This clonotype has a count of ten or more. The chain joins TRBV6-1 to TRBJ1-1; no clear D. The ends were cut back, 4 bases at V and 1 base at J, with 10 bases in the middle. CDR3 length equals 14 residues. The germline V gene encodes CDR1 MNHNS and CDR2 SASEGT. CDR3 sequence (DNA): TGTGCCAGCAGTGGGGTCAGAGGGAACACTGAAGCTTTCTTT. Translating gives CASSGVRGNTEAFF.

The table lists this clonotype with a few counts. The V call is TRBV6-2 or TRBV6-3, the J call TRBJ2-3; TRBD2 matches at 7 bases. CDR1 and CDR2 (germline): MNHEY, SVGEGT. Trimming cost V 2 bases and J 8 bases; bases outside gene matches: 7. This CDR3 spans 14 amino acids. CDR3 sequence (DNA): TGTGCCAGCAGTTACCCCGGGACTACTGTTACGCAGTATTTT. This gives the protein CASSYPGTTVTQYF.

At least ten counts were recorded for this clonotype. The chain combines TRBV28 with TRBJ2-4, with D perhaps being TRBD1 or TRBD2 (5 bases each). The CDR3 runs to 13 residues. From germline, CDR1 is MDHEN and CDR2 SYDVKM. V was cut by 6 bases and J by 8 bases, with 14 bases left in between. The CDR3 region has the DNA TGTGCCAGCAGCCCTCGGGGCAGGGACATTCAGTACTTC. As protein: CASSPRGRDIQYF.

This clonotype was counted many times. The chain couples TRBV19 to TRBJ1-5; D might be TRBD1 (6 bases). Germline lookup yields CDR1 LNHDA and CDR2 SQIVND (reference sequence). The CDR3 has 14 amino acids. Trimming took 9 bases from V and 3 from J, leaving 15 bases between them. The DNA for the CDR3 is TGTGCCAGCGATACCGACAGGAACAATCAGCCCCAGCATTTT. Its protein is CASDTDRNNQPQHF.

CDR3 region: CASSLGAPGGYGYTF. The CDR3 bases are TGTGCCAGCAGTTTAGGGGCACCGGGAGGCTATGGCTACACCTTC. The V call is TRBV12-3 or TRBV12-4, the J call TRBJ1-2; D remains unclear. With 1 base removed from V and 4 bases from J, the gap between germline ends came to 13 bases. The CDR3 runs 15 residues.

This clonotype was observed a handful of times. The chain employs TRBV20-1 and TRBJ2-4; 10 nucleotides match TRBD2. There are 16 residues in the CDR3. Germline CDR1 reads DFQATT; CDR2 reads SNEGSKA (reference sequence). The V segment lost 0 bases and the J segment 4 bases; nucleotides outside the gene matches: 6. CDR3 loop: CSARDGLAGAKNIQYF. CDR3 in DNA: TGCAGTGCTAGAGATGGGCTAGCGGGGGCGAAAAACATTCAGTACTTC.

This clonotype was observed at least ten times. The chain links TRBV6-5 to TRBJ1-2; weak D call: TRBD1 (5 bases). The CDR3 has 16 residues. CDR1 and CDR2 from the germline V gene are MNHEY and SVGAGI. Trimming stripped 0 bases from V and 4 bases from J, with 15 bases between. The chain's CDR3 is CASSYSIGDSGYGYTF. Here the CDR3 DNA reads TGTGCCAGCAGTTACTCGATTGGAGACAGTGGCTATGGCTACACCTTC.

This clonotype was seen repeatedly, ten times or more. The chain employs TRBV5-1 and TRBJ2-7; TRBD1 matches at 10 bases. J lost 4 bases, V lost 4 bases, and 5 bases had no gene match. This CDR3 region has 14 residues. CDR1 is SGHRS and CDR2 is YFSETQ in the germline V gene. CDR3 sequence (DNA): TGCGCCAGCAGCATGGGACAGGGGCTGTACGAGCAGTACTTC. Its protein is CASSMGQGLYEQYF.

This clonotype was seen only a few times. The genes are TRBV6-1 and TRBJ1-6; 8 bases agree with TRBD1. CDR3 length: 15 amino acids. V trimming: 6 bases; J trimming: 7 bases; junction bases outside the gene matches: 8. The germline gives CDR1 MNHNS, CDR2 SASEGT. CDR3 DNA: TGTGCCAGCAGGACACCAACAGGGGGAAATTCACCCCTCCACTTT. Protein: CASRTPTGGNSPLHF.

The chain employs TRBV5-4 and TRBJ2-2; 7 positions match TRBD1. CDR1 and CDR2 (germline): SGHNT, YYREEE (reference sequence). The CDR3 has 14 amino acids. V dropped 4 bases and J dropped 3; count of bases not matched to a gene: 3. The CDR3 bases are TGTGCCAGCAGCGACAGGGCGTACACCGGGGAGCTGTTTTTT. Translation: CASSDRAYTGELFF.

This clonotype was found many times. The chain joins TRBV28 to TRBJ2-7; perhaps TRBD1 as D (7 bases). V lost 3 bases to trimming and J lost 7 bases, with 13 bases between them. Germline assignment: CDR1 MDHEN and CDR2 SYDVKM. There are 13 residues in the CDR3. CDR3 amino acids: CASSFEGAGEQYF. The CDR3 region has the DNA TGTGCCAGCAGTTTCGAGGGGGCGGGGGAGCAGTACTTC. Full variable domain (outside the CDR3, taken from reference TRBV28 and TRBJ2-7): DVKVTQSSRYLVKRTGEKVFLECVQDMDHENMFWYRQDPGLGLRLIYFSYDVKMKEKGDIPEGYSVSREKKERFSLILESASTNQTSMYLCASSFEGAGEQYFGPGTRLTVT.

This clonotype was counted at least ten times. The chain is built from TRBV6-5 and TRBJ1-2, with D maybe TRBD1 (6 bases). There are 14 residues in the CDR3. V was cut by 0 bases and J by 4 bases, with 9 bases left in between. CDR1 MNHEY and CDR2 SVGAGI come from the germline V gene. The CDR3 region is CASSYSQGIYGYTF. CDR3 nucleotides: TGTGCCAGCAGTTACTCACAGGGAATCTATGGCTACACCTTC.

The sample holds many counts of this clonotype. This chain connects TRBV24-1 to TRBJ2-5; 10 nucleotides align to TRBD2. CDR1 is KGHDR, CDR2 SFDVKD, per germline. The V gene end was trimmed by 7 bases and the J gene end by 5 bases; junction bases not matched to a gene: 6. The CDR3 contains 14 residues. The CDR3 reads CATSPSGGRETQYF. The CDR3 region has the DNA TGTGCCACCAGCCCTAGCGGGGGAAGGGAGACCCAGTACTTC.